This T cell receptor (beta chain) came from a study of shared clonotypes between healthy human individuals. This CDR3 has 15 residues. Per germline, CDR1 SGHRS and CDR2 YFSETQ. V lost 4 bases and J lost 3, with 16 bases in between. CD45RO negativity and positive selection for CCR7 defined naive CD8 cells, a population that excluded terminally differentiated effector memory CD45RA+ cells. In the case of this clone: Different DNA sequences within this sample yield the same CDR3.

Profiled with immunoSEQ multiplex PCR; TCRdb holds only in-frame clones, not every one. This sample carries about 2 million clones, approximately 94% of them seen once, and the ten largest clones take 0.9% to 1.4%. Sequencing input: naive CD8+ T cells sorted from blood. The genes are TRBV5-1 and TRBJ1-1; D is undetermined. This clonotype originated in a man between 18 and 35 years old in good health. The CDR3 loop is CASSPGRGLDTEAFF. The CDR3 DNA sequence: TGCGCCAGCAGCCCCGGGCGAGGGTTGGACACTGAAGCTTTCTTT.